This T cell receptor beta chain was documented in a study of blood T cell repertoires in COVID-19. For the study at large: Samples taken during acute and convalescent COVID-19 were collected in the United States, Italy and Spain. Sources were T cells, B-cell-depleted T cells, or PBMCs; the material itself was cDNA or gDNA.

The sample holds one count of this clone. Original processing notes: Scientists estimated how many nucleated cells there were by amplifying reference gene primers. Sequenced by immunoSEQ multiplex PCR; TCRdb stores in-frame clones only, minus some. The V and J calls and clone size are taken from that table; D and trimming were inferred from the DNA. The sample lists about 170,000 clones; around 84% were seen once. Specimen: peripheral blood. The receptor's source is a woman in her seventies with COVID-19, enrolled during active disease.

CDR3 in DNA: TGTGCCAGCGGTGCCGGGGACAGGGGCGCTAATCAGCCCCAGCATTTT. Translated: CASGAGDRGANQPQHF. The chain couples TRBV28 to TRBJ1-5; 10 bases align to TRBD1. V dropped 8 bases and J dropped 4; count of bases not matched to a gene: 11. In germline, CDR1 is MDHEN, CDR2 SYDVKM. This CDR3 has 16 amino acids.